This is a list of T cell receptor beta chains from one sample in a study of identifying expanded T cells in peripheral blood. Sequenced by immunoSEQ multiplex PCR; TCRdb stores in-frame clones only, minus some. The sample has 65,000 to 95,000 clones, roughly 89% seen once; the top ten hold around a fifth. The material sequenced was blood. The receptors come from a person aged 18 to 69 in good health. Both conserved end residues are part of each CDR3.

v_gene	CDR3aa
TRBV6-6	CASSYSSSGRSDTQYF
TRBV19	CASSIGGPANYGYTF
TRBV7-2	CASSLTAQYGNEQFF
TRBV7-3	CASSLIAGGPDEQYF
TRBV6-5	CASSRQGRTEAFF
TRBV11-2	CASSVEAWNTDTQYF
TRBV11-2	CASSLIQGGQREQYF
TRBV14	CASSQTGQGGPYGYTF
TRBV6-6	CASSYSPYEQYF
TRBV29-1	CSVGRVMNTEAFF
TRBV29-1	CSVQKGTQPQHF
TRBV4-3	CASSQERPGPNTGELFF
TRBV6-5	CASSMFPSTDTQYF
TRBV7-3	CASSLPGLAGAEWGNEQFF
TRBV4-1	CASSQARNFYGYTF
TRBV4-2	CASSQGLAGAYEQYF
TRBV28	CASSLPFRTDSYEQYF
TRBV6-5	CASSYRDRGNEQFF
TRBV6-5	CASSPDAGRSYEQYF
TRBV2	CASSPLTGGTDTQYF
TRBV27	CASRNRGTTDTQYF
TRBV9	CASSVGDRGGNQPQHF
TRBV28	CASSFTSGLGTGELFF
TRBV30	CAWSVEHSGELFF
TRBV10-3	CAISEGGGNQPQHF
TRBV30	CAWTQGTGSTDTQYF
TRBV18	CASSPSSGNTIYF
TRBV27	CASSYSGANVLTF
TRBV5-4	CASSTPLFTEAFF
TRBV5-6	CASSYRNTGELFF
TRBV7-9	CASSLGTTGAYEQYF
TRBV6-6	CASSGTGTKDYNEQFF
TRBV7-7	CASSPRGQYNEQFF
TRBV19	CASSMSMVDGYTF
TRBV5-5	CASSFAGNPGAAYEQYF
TRBV5-6	CASTLARGRGYEQYF
TRBV11-2	CASSLDTGAEQFF
TRBV9	CASSVEGVGTDTQYF
TRBV29-1	CSVEEVGFGYTF
TRBV7-2	CASGEGVSYEQYF
TRBV7-3	CASSLTGAETQYF
TRBV21-1	CASSKMVPNTEAFF
TRBV4-3	CASSQEGPWMCSYEQYF
TRBV28	CASIPNGGDYEQYF
TRBV5-6	CASSLIWNTEAFF
TRBV27	CASRETGGGYQPQHF
TRBV6-5	CASSYGTANTGELFF